The clone carrying this TCR beta chain was found many times. Specified time point: newly diagnosed GD, antithyroid drugs for less than 3 months. Scientists built the TCR library using RNA that was extracted from PBMCs. This entry is derived from a study of regulatory T cells in long-lasting Graves disease. The germline V and J ends were trimmed by 2 bases and 3 bases, with 10 bases remaining between them. The V gene's germline CDR1 is KGHSH and CDR2 LQKENI. This CDR3 spans 14 amino acids. With iRepertoire HTBI primers and Arm-PCR of CDR3 regions, TCR beta libraries were built. TCRdb processed the multiplex PCR reads anew with MiXCR; each CDR3 protein has one entry. Of around 450,000 distinct CDR3 sequences detected, approximately 16% appear once; the ten largest clones hold about 8.3%. The data also belong to a second study, concerning T cells in Graves' hyperthyroidism and ophthalmopathy.

This chain uses TRBV18 with TRBJ2-5, with a tentative D call TRBD1 (6 bases). The sequence derives from a woman aged 40 to 50 with Graves disease. The sequenced sample was peripheral blood mononuclear cells (PBMCs), obtained at new diagnosis, from a patient treated with antithyroid drugs. CDR3 nucleotide sequence: TGTGCCAGCTCACCAGCACAGGGTGAAGAGACCCAGTACTTC. Protein: CASSPAQGEETQYF.